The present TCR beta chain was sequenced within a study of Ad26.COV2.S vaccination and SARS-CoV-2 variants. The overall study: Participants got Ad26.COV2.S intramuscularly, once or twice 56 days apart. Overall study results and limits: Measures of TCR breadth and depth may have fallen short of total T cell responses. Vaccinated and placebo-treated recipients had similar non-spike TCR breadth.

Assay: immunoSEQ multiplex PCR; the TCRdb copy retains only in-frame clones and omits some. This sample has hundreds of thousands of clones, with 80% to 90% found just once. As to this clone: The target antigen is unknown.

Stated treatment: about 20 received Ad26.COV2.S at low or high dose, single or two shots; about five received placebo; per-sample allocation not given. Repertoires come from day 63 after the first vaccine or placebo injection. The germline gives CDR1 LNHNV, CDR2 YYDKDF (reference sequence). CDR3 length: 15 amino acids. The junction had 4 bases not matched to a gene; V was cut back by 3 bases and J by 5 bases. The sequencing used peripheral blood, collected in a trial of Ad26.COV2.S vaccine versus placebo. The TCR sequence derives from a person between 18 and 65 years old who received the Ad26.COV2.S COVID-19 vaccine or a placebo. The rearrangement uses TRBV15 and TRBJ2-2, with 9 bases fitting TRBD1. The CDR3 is CATSRDRGPTGELFF. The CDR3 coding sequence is TGTGCCACCAGCAGGGACAGGGGCCCTACCGGGGAGCTGTTTTTT.